This is a list of T cell receptor beta chains from one sample in a study of siplizumab effects on memory and regulatory T cells. Method: immunoSEQ multiplex PCR; TCRdb's copy keeps in-frame clones and lacks some. The sample carries approximately 120,000 clones, about 90% recorded once. Sequencing input: Tregs sorted from blood. All receptors come from a human donor in good health. Both conserved end residues are part of each CDR3. D genes are given only for firm matches.

CDR3 DNA: TGTGCTAGTGGTTTCGGGGCGGAGGCTGAAGCTTTCTTT
CDR3 protein: CASGFGAEAEAFF
J gene: TRBJ1-1
D gene: NA
CDR3 length: 13
V gene: TRBV12-5

CDR3 DNA: TGTGCCAGCAGCTTGAGGACACGCCAAGAGACCCAGTACTTC
CDR3 protein: CASSLRTRQETQYF
J gene: TRBJ2-5
D gene: NA
CDR3 length: 14
V gene: TRBV7-9

CDR3 DNA: TGTGCCAGCAGGGGGACAGGGTTTCAAGAGACCCAGTACTTC
CDR3 protein: CASRGTGFQETQYF
J gene: TRBJ2-5
D gene: TRBD1
CDR3 length: 14
V gene: TRBV2

CDR3 DNA: TGTGCCAGCAGAGGGCGAGAGACCCAGTACTTC
CDR3 protein: CASRGRETQYF
J gene: TRBJ2-5
D gene: NA
CDR3 length: 11
V gene: TRBV6-5

CDR3 DNA: TGTGCCAGCAGCCCGAGGACTAGCGGGAGGGATCAGTTCTTC
CDR3 protein: CASSPRTSGRDQFF
J gene: TRBJ2-1
D gene: TRBD2
CDR3 length: 14
V gene: TRBV7-3

CDR3 DNA: TGTGCCAGCAGCTTTGGACAGGGCTACGAGCAGTACTTC
CDR3 protein: CASSFGQGYEQYF
J gene: TRBJ2-7
D gene: TRBD1
CDR3 length: 13
V gene: TRBV11-3

CDR3 DNA: TGCAGCGTCCAAGGGACTAGCGCCACAGATACGCAGTATTTT
CDR3 protein: CSVQGTSATDTQYF
J gene: TRBJ2-3
D gene: TRBD2
CDR3 length: 14
V gene: TRBV29-1

CDR3 DNA: TGTGCCAGCAGCCAAGAAGTATACAATGAGCAGTTCTTC
CDR3 protein: CASSQEVYNEQFF
J gene: TRBJ2-1
D gene: NA
CDR3 length: 13
V gene: TRBV14

CDR3 DNA: TGTGCCAGCGGGAACACTGAAGCTTTCTTT
CDR3 protein: CASGNTEAFF
J gene: TRBJ1-1
D gene: NA
CDR3 length: 10
V gene: TRBV7-9

CDR3 DNA: TGTGCCAGTAGTATCCCTCCCGGGAACACTGAAGCTTTCTTT
CDR3 protein: CASSIPPGNTEAFF
J gene: TRBJ1-1
D gene: NA
CDR3 length: 14
V gene: TRBV19

CDR3 DNA: TGTGCCAGCAGCTTAGAATCTGGGGCGCGCACCTTC
CDR3 protein: CASSLESGARTF
J gene: TRBJ1-2
D gene: NA
CDR3 length: 12
V gene: TRBV7-3

CDR3 DNA: TGTGCCAGCAGTGCGTTTGCAGGGAGGAATGGAAACACCATATATTTT
CDR3 protein: CASSAFAGRNGNTIYF
J gene: TRBJ1-3
D gene: NA
CDR3 length: 16
V gene: TRBV6-1